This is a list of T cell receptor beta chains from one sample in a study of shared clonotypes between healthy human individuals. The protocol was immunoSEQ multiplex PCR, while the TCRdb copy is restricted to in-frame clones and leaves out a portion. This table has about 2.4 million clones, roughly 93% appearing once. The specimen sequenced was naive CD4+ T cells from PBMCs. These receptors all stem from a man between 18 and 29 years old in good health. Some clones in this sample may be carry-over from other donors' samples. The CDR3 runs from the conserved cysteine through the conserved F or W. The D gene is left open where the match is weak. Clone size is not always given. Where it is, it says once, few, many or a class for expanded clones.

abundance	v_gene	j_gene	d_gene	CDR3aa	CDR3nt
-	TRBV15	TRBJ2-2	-	CATSGRQANTGELFF	TGTGCCACCAGCGGTCGACAGGCGAACACCGGGGAGCTGTTTTTT
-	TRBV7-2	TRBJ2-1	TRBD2	CASSLQSGRYTNEQFF	TGTGCCAGCAGCTTACAAAGCGGGAGGTACACGAATGAGCAGTTCTTC
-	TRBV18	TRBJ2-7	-	CASSAGTLSYGQYF	TGTGCCAGCTCAGCCGGGACGCTTTCCTACGGGCAGTACTTC
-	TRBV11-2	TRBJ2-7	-	CASSLGSVGRYEQYF	TGTGCCAGCAGCTTAGGCTCGGTGGGGAGGTACGAGCAGTACTTC
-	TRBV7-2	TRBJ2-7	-	CASSWDFTYEQYF	TGTGCCAGCAGCTGGGACTTTACCTACGAGCAGTACTTC
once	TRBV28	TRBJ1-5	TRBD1	CASSSIQGVQPQHF	TGTGCCAGCAGTTCGATTCAGGGGGTTCAGCCCCAGCATTTT
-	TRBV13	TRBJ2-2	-	CASSFGSNTGELFF	TGTGCCAGCAGCTTCGGCAGCAACACCGGGGAGCTGTTTTTT
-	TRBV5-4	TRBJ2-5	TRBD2	CASSLAGAQETQYF	TGTGCCAGCAGCCTAGCGGGGGCCCAAGAGACCCAGTACTTC
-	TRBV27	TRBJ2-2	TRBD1	CATSWDRMNTGELFF	TGTGCCACCTCCTGGGACAGGATGAACACCGGGGAGCTGTTTTTT
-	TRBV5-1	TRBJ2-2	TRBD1	CASSPTGGTGELFF	TGCGCCAGCAGCCCTACAGGGGGCACCGGGGAGCTGTTTTTT
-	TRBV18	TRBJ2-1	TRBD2	CASSPGREITYNEQFF	TGTGCCAGCTCACCAGGGCGGGAGATAACCTACAATGAGCAGTTCTTC
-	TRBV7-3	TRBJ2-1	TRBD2	CASSVTSGNEQFF	TGTGCCAGCAGCGTTACTAGCGGCAATGAGCAGTTCTTC
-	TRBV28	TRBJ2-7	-	CASSLIAQGLYEQYF	TGTGCCAGCAGTTTAATAGCCCAAGGCCTATACGAGCAGTACTTC
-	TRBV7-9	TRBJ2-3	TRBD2	CASSLGTSGRPSTDTQYF	TGTGCCAGCAGCTTAGGAACTAGCGGGAGGCCTTCCACAGATACGCAGTATTTT
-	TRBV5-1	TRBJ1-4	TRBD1	CASRGQGSNEKLFF	TGCGCCAGCAGAGGACAGGGATCTAATGAAAAACTGTTTTTT
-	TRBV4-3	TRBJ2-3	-	CASSPRRATDTQYF	TGCGCCAGCAGCCCGAGGAGAGCGACAGATACGCAGTATTTT
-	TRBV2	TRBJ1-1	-	CASSYAQVNTEAFF	TGTGCCAGCAGTTACGCCCAGGTGAACACTGAAGCTTTCTTT
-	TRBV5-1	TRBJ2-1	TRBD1	CASSAGTVMINEQFF	TGCGCCAGCAGCGCCGGGACAGTGATGATAAATGAGCAGTTCTTC
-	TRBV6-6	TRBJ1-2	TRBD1	CASSGTANYGYTF	TGTGCCAGCAGTGGGACAGCTAACTATGGCTACACCTTC
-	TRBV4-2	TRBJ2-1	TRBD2	CASSPLTSGSSYNEQFF	TGTGCCAGCAGCCCCCTAACTAGCGGGAGCTCCTACAATGAGCAGTTCTTC
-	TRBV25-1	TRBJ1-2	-	CASSAQGNYGYTF	TGTGCCAGCAGCGCCCAGGGGAACTATGGCTACACCTTC
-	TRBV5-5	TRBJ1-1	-	CASSLGPGRNTEAFF	TGTGCCAGCAGCTTGGGGCCCGGACGGAACACTGAAGCTTTCTTT
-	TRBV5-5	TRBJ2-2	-	CASSLTADNTGELFF	TGTGCCAGCAGCCTCACGGCAGATAACACCGGGGAGCTGTTTTTT
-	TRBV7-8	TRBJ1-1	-	CASSLVEGGYSEAFF	TGTGCCAGCAGCTTAGTGGAGGGAGGGTACTCTGAAGCTTTCTTT
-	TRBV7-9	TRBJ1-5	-	CASSLLTGNQPQHF	TGTGCCAGCAGCTTACTGACCGGCAATCAGCCCCAGCATTTT
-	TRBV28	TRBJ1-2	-	CASSPGPYGYTF	TGTGCCAGCAGTCCCGGACCCTATGGCTACACCTTC
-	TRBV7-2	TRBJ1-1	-	CASSAGTFNTEAFF	TGTGCCAGCAGCGCCGGGACGTTTAACACTGAAGCTTTCTTT
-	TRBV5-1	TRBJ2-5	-	CASSLASRGKQETQYF	TGCGCCAGCAGCTTGGCCTCTCGGGGAAAGCAAGAGACCCAGTACTTC
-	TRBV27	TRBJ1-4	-	CASRGLWNEKLFF	TGTGCCAGCAGGGGTTTGTGGAATGAAAAACTGTTTTTT
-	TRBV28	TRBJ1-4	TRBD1	CAIGTRGQGEKLFF	TGTGCAATCGGTACGAGGGGGCAGGGCGAAAAACTGTTTTTT
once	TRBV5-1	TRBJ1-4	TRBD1	CASSLGLGQGPTNEKLFF	TGCGCCAGCAGCTTGGGACTAGGACAGGGCCCCACTAATGAAAAACTGTTTTTT
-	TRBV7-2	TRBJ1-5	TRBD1	CASSIRQGSGQPQHF	TGTGCCAGCAGCATAAGACAGGGGAGCGGGCAGCCCCAGCATTTT
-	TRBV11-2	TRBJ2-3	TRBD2	CASSPGLAGGDTQYF	TGTGCCAGCAGCCCGGGACTAGCGGGGGGAGATACGCAGTATTTT
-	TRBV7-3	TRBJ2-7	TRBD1	CASSLVGTDSYEQYF	TGTGCCAGCAGCTTAGTCGGGACAGACTCCTACGAGCAGTACTTC
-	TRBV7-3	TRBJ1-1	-	CASSFVVGGGNTEAFF	TGTGCCAGCAGCTTCGTCGTGGGGGGAGGGAACACTGAAGCTTTCTTT
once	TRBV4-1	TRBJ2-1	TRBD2	CASSRTTSGTVNEQFF	TGCGCCAGCAGCCGAACGACTAGCGGGACCGTAAATGAGCAGTTCTTC
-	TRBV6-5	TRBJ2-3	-	CASSYSSVRTDTQYF	TGTGCCAGCAGTTACTCTAGCGTCCGCACAGATACGCAGTATTTT
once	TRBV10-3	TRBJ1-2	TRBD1	CANGQGGNYGYTF	TGTGCCAACGGACAGGGCGGCAACTATGGCTACACCTTC